One and the same sample provided the 8 T cell receptor beta chains below, sequenced in a study of blood T cell repertoires in COVID-19. Assay used: immunoSEQ multiplex PCR; TCRdb lists only in-frame clones, some missing. The data hold 110,000 to 150,000 clones, with about 70% observed a single time. The sequencing sample was made of peripheral blood. These receptors were taken from a man at least 80 years old with acute or convalescent COVID-19.

The chain links TRBV7-3 to TRBJ2-7; 9 bases align to TRBD1. This CDR3 is built from 15 residues. The V gene end was trimmed by 1 base and the J gene end by 5 bases; junction bases not matched to a gene: 6. Germline values: CDR1 SGHTA, CDR2 FQGTGA. CDR3 in amino acids: CASSLRGQGTHEQYF. The CDR3, as DNA: TGTGCCAGCAGCTTAAGGGGACAGGGTACACACGAGCAGTACTTC.

The chain links TRBV20-1 to TRBJ2-1; D may be TRBD2 (6 bases). This CDR3 spans 11 amino acids. V lost 3 bases and J lost 15, with 15 bases in between. CDR1 is DFQATT, CDR2 SNEGSKA, per germline (reference sequence). CDR3 region: CSASIGDSRFF. In nucleotides, the CDR3 is TGCAGTGCTAGTATAGGGGACTCCCGGTTCTTC.

In DNA form, the CDR3 reads TGTGCCAGTAGCTCGGGACTAGCGGGGACAGATACGCAGTATTTT. Translated, it gives CASSSGLAGTDTQYF. The V call is TRBV19, the J call TRBJ2-3; the match to TRBD2 covers 13 bases. Germline lookup yields CDR1 LNHDA and CDR2 SQIVND (reference sequence). The CDR3 is 15 residues long. J lost 3 bases, V lost 6 bases, and 3 bases had no gene match.

The rearrangement joins TRBV6-2 or TRBV6-3 to TRBJ1-2; D not certain. V gave up 2 bases and J gave up 8 bases, with 12 bases separating them. Germline CDR1 is MNHEY and CDR2 is SVGEGT. The CDR3 has 13 residues. The CDR3 sequence: CASSYPVRRGYTF. Here the CDR3 DNA reads TGTGCCAGCAGTTACCCCGTGAGGCGCGGCTACACCTTC.

This clone was found once. The gene calls are TRBV2 and TRBJ2-7; 8 bases are shared with TRBD1. V was pared by 6 bases and J by 6 bases, with 10 bases of the junction left unmatched. This CDR3 region has 14 residues. The V gene's germline CDR1 is SNHLY and CDR2 FYNNEI. The CDR3 sequence: CASRGRTGIREQYF. The CDR3 DNA sequence: TGTGCCAGCAGGGGCCGGACAGGGATCCGCGAGCAGTACTTC.

The V call is TRBV11-2, the J call TRBJ2-7; a weak D match, TRBD1 (6 bases). This CDR3 spans 15 amino acids. CDR1 is SGHAT and CDR2 is FQNNGV in the germline V gene. The V and J ends lost 1 base and 1 base respectively, with 11 bases between them. For the CDR3, the DNA is TGTGCCAGCAGCTTAGGCTTTACAGGGTCCTACGAGCAGTACTTC. Translated: CASSLGFTGSYEQYF.

The CDR3 loop reads CASSGNRGANVLTF. The CDR3 DNA follows: TGTGCCAGCAGTGGTAACAGAGGGGCCAACGTCCTGACTTTC. This sequence joins TRBV2 and TRBJ2-6; D is ambiguous. Between the trimmed V and J ends, which lost 4 bases and 4 bases, there was a span of 8 bases. The CDR3 loop spans 14 amino acids. Germline CDR1 reads SNHLY; CDR2 reads FYNNEI.

The chain recombines TRBV5-1 with TRBJ2-7; 8 positions match TRBD2. CDR3 length: 15 amino acids. With 2 bases clipped from V and 6 bases from J, the junction kept 10 bases outside the gene matches. Germline V CDR1 and CDR2: SGHRS, YFSETQ. The CDR3 nucleotides are TGCGCCAGCAGCTTCGGAATCGGGGGGGTTTCCGAGCAGTACTTC. Translation: CASSFGIGGVSEQYF.